This T cell receptor beta chain was identified in a study of monozygotic twins with inflammatory bowel disease. The study's findings and limits: The authors found no support for a single strong IBD-associated signal or clonotype.

With regard to this clonotype: No antigen is known for it.

TCRdb reanalyzed the 5' RACE reads and collapses them to one entry per CDR3 protein, without DNA. In all, the sample yields about 380,000 distinct CDR3 sequences. The CDR3 has 15 amino acids. This chain joins TRBV12-3 or TRBV12-4 and TRBJ1-2. Material for sequencing was blood. This TCR derives from a human donor with ulcerative colitis or Crohn's disease, or a healthy co-twin of an affected twin (not recorded which). The CDR3 reads CASSLAGVINYGYTF.